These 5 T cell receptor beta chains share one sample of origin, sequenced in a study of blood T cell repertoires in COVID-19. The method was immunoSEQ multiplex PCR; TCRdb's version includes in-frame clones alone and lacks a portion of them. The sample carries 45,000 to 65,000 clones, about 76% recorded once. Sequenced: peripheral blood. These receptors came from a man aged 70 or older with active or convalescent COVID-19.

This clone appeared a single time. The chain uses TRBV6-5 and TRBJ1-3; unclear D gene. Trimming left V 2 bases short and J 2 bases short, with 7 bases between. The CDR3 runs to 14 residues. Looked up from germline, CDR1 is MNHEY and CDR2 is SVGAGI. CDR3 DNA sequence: TGTGCCAGCAGTTACGCGAGTCCTGGAAACACCATATATTTT. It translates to CASSYASPGNTIYF.

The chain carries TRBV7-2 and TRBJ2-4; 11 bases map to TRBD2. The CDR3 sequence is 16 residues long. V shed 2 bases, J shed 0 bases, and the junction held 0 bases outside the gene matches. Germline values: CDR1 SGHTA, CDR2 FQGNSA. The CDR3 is CASSLTSGGAKNIQYF. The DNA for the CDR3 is TGTGCCAGCAGCTTAACTAGCGGGGGAGCCAAAAACATTCAGTACTTC. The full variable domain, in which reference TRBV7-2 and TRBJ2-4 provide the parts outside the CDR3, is GAGVSQSPSNKVTEKGKDVELRCDPISGHTALYWYRQSLGQGLEFLIYFQGNSAPDKSGLPSDRFSAERTGGSVSTLTIQRTQQEDSAVYLCASSLTSGGAKNIQYFGAGTRLSVL.

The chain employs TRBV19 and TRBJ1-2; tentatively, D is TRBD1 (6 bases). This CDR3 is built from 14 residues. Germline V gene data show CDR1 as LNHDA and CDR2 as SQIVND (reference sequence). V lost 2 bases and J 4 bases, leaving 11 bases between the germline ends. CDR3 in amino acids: CASSITGFAYGYTF. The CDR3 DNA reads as TGTGCCAGTAGTATAACAGGGTTTGCCTATGGCTACACCTTC.

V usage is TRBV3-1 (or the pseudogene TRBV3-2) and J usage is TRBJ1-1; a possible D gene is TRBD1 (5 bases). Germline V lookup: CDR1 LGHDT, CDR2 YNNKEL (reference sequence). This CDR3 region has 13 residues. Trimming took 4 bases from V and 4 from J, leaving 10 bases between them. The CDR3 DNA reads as TGTGCCAGCAGCCCAGGGTGGTCCACTGAAGCTTTCTTT. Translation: CASSPGWSTEAFF.

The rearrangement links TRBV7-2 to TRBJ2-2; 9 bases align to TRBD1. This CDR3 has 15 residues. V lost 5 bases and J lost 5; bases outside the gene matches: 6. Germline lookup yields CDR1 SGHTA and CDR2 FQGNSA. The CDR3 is CASSPGQGRTGELFF. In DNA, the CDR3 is TGTGCCAGCAGCCCGGGACAGGGACGTACCGGGGAGCTGTTTTTT.